This TCR beta chain appears in the sequencing data of a study of T cells after posttransplantation cyclophosphamide. General study findings and limits: Later post-transplant blood repertoires were often dominated by donor CD8+ memory clones. Recipient CMV seropositivity and CMV reactivation strongly tracked TRB clonality. Skin or GI-infiltrating T cells shared few TRB sequences with blood.

Treatment was busulfan-fludarabine conditioning, a marrow graft, and cyclophosphamide on days +3 and +4. Sequencing used immunoSEQ multiplex PCR; TCRdb keeps in-frame clones, though not all of them. Recorded here are around 12,000 clones, with no singletons, and the ten leading clones hold roughly 27%. Details on this clone: The antigen is unknown.

The CDR3 consists of 13 residues. V was clipped by 2 bases and J by 6 bases, with 9 bases between them. The germline CDR1 and CDR2 sequences are ENHRY and SYGVKD. The receptor was isolated from a female patient aged 40 to 55 who received an allogeneic stem cell transplant from an unrelated donor, was CMV-positive, and had acute GVHD only. Some of the T cells may derive from the graft donor. V gene TRBV10-3 combines with J gene TRBJ2-3; no clear D gene. This sample comprised PBMCs, obtained after allogeneic stem cell transplant with posttransplant cyclophosphamide. The CDR3 DNA sequence: TGTGCCATCAGTGAGCCTCGTCGGGATACGCAGTATTTT. It is translated as CAISEPRRDTQYF.